This is a list of T cell receptor beta chains from one sample in a study of T cells in Graves' hyperthyroidism and ophthalmopathy. TCRdb used MiXCR to reprocess the multiplex PCR reads, holding one entry per CDR3 protein. The sample comprises around 270,000 distinct CDR3 sequences, about 19% of which are singletons, and 35% to 45% rests with the top ten. The sample was blood. The source is a man aged 45-65 years with Graves' ophthalmopathy. Each CDR3 is given with its conserved first and last residue.

V	J	CDR3
TRBV12-3/TRBV12-4	TRBJ1-5	CASTRNREPSQPQHF
TRBV12-3/TRBV12-4	TRBJ2-2	CASRTRGGSDTGELFF
TRBV28	TRBJ2-7	CASRPYRGQGYEQYF
TRBV20-1	TRBJ1-2	CSARVLGTDYGYTF
TRBV7-2	TRBJ2-7	CASSSRTSGRSYEQYF
TRBV7-9	TRBJ2-7	CANSSPGAPYEQYF
TRBV28	TRBJ2-2	CASSNRGLVGELFF
TRBV3-1	TRBJ2-6	CASSPGATGANVLTF
TRBV18	TRBJ2-7	CASSPGTDSSHEQYF
TRBV20-1	TRBJ2-2	CSARDRAGTGELFF
TRBV5-1	TRBJ2-7	CASRSGLGSYEQYF
TRBV6-1	TRBJ2-3	CATQSGPDTQYF
TRBV7-8	TRBJ1-2	CASSSAATGPNYGYTF
TRBV19	TRBJ2-5	CASSRNRGLAELQETQYF
TRBV2	TRBJ2-7	CASSEITASYQQYF
TRBV18	TRBJ2-2	CASSWGAGELFF
TRBV5-8	TRBJ1-5	CASSLAPDSHSNQPQHF
TRBV5-1	TRBJ2-1	CASSSGLGNEQFF
TRBV30	TRBJ1-2	CAWTDRGDGGYTF
TRBV20-1	TRBJ1-2	CSATGTADYGYTF
TRBV2	TRBJ2-7	CASREGTGGFREQYF
TRBV28	TRBJ2-7	CASSFESSQQYF
TRBV9	TRBJ2-3	CASSVASDGTQYF
TRBV28	TRBJ2-5	CASTGPGQGPSQYF
TRBV20-1	TRBJ1-1	CSAPTGTTEAFF
TRBV7-9	TRBJ2-5	CASSSAGTGLWGQETQYF
TRBV10-2	TRBJ2-3	CASRGGQRTDTQYF
TRBV11-2	TRBJ2-6	CASSLLGQGRGANVLTF
TRBV6-2/TRBV6-3	TRBJ2-1	CASSPEAGGPKEQFF
TRBV2	TRBJ2-2	CARGTSGNGGELFF